The 25 T cell receptor beta chains below were found in one sample sequenced in a study of blood T cell repertoires in COVID-19. The assay was immunoSEQ multiplex PCR, and TCRdb's table has in-frame clones only and misses some. The sample gives under 65,000 clones, roughly nine tenths of which show up once; 8.5% to 10% is in the top ten. Sequenced sample: peripheral blood. The receptors derive from a human donor in a cohort sampled during active COVID-19.

The chain combines TRBV4-3 with TRBJ2-5; TRBD1 agrees at 9 bases. The CDR3 extends over 15 amino acids. V shed 1 base and J 5 bases; nucleotides not matched to a gene: 5. Germline V gene sequence: CDR1 LGHNA, CDR2 YSLEER. This chain's CDR3 is CASSQGGDRAETQYF. As DNA, the CDR3 is TGCGCCAGCAGCCAAGGGGGGGACAGGGCCGAGACCCAGTACTTC.

The chain is built from TRBV29-1 and TRBJ1-6; TRBD1 matches 11 bases. V lost 6 bases to trimming and J lost 10 bases; unmatched junction nucleotides: 5. Per the germline V gene, CDR1 is SQVTM and CDR2 is ANQGSEA. The CDR3 totals 13 residues. The CDR3: CSVGTGGDSPLHF. CDR3 bases: TGCAGCGTGGGGACAGGGGGGGACTCACCCCTCCACTTT.

The chain joins TRBV5-1 to TRBJ1-5; D is possibly TRBD1 (5 bases). V lost 0 bases, J lost 6 bases, and 7 bases lay in between. CDR3 length: 13 amino acids. CDR1 SGHRS and CDR2 YFSETQ come from the germline V gene. The CDR3 DNA reads TGCGCCAGCAGCTTGGGGGGCGGTCAGCCCCAGCATTTT. This gives the protein CASSLGGGQPQHF.

The chain has TRBV19 and TRBJ2-3, with TRBD2 as a possible D gene (6 bases). The CDR3 runs to 15 residues. The germline V gene encodes CDR1 LNHDA and CDR2 SQIVND (reference sequence). V was clipped by 1 base and J by 2 bases, with 10 bases between them. CDR3 in amino acids: CASSIAGSNTDTQYF. The CDR3 DNA reads as TGTGCCAGTAGTATAGCCGGGAGCAACACAGATACGCAGTATTTT.

The rearrangement links TRBV6-6 to TRBJ1-1; 9 bases fit TRBD1. Germline lookup yields CDR1 MNHNY and CDR2 SVGAGI (reference sequence). After removal of 6 bases from V and 5 bases from J, the junction contained 7 bases not matched to a gene. This CDR3 has 14 amino acids. The CDR3 DNA reads TGTGCCAGCAGCTTGCGACAGGGGGGGACTGAAGCTTTCTTT. It codes for CASSLRQGGTEAFF.

This sequence joins TRBV15 and TRBJ2-3; 8 positions match TRBD1. CDR3 length: 13 residues. CDR1 is LNHNV, CDR2 YYDKDF, per germline (reference sequence). The J segment lost 4 bases and the V segment lost 8 bases, leaving 5 bases of the junction unmatched. The DNA for the CDR3 is TGTGCCACCGAGACAGGGGTCCCAGATACGCAGTATTTT. This translates into CATETGVPDTQYF.

The V call is TRBV10-1, the J call TRBJ2-1; 9 bases are shared with TRBD2. The junction had 7 bases not matched to a gene; V was cut back by 10 bases and J by 3 bases. The CDR3 consists of 14 residues. Germline lookup yields CDR1 WNHNN and CDR2 SYGVQD (reference sequence). The CDR3 here is CAILAGSCYNEQFF. DNA for the CDR3: TGCGCCATCCTAGCGGGAAGTTGCTACAATGAGCAGTTCTTC.

The chain employs TRBV5-5 and TRBJ2-3; D unclear. The germline V and J ends were trimmed by 0 bases and 0 bases, with 5 bases remaining between them. There are 14 residues in the CDR3. From germline, CDR1 is SGHKS and CDR2 YYEKEE (reference sequence). In DNA, the CDR3 is TGTGCCAGCAGCTTGGGTCTTAGCACAGATACGCAGTATTTT. Translation gives CASSLGLSTDTQYF.

This clone was seen only once. The chain joins TRBV5-1 to TRBJ2-5, with 10 bases fitting TRBD2. Germline loops: CDR1 SGHRS, CDR2 YFSETQ. The CDR3 sequence is 17 residues long. Losses at the gene ends were 3 bases for V and 0 bases for J; bases not matched to a gene: 8. CDR3 protein: CASSYGSGGSYQETQYF. CDR3 nucleotide sequence: TGCGCCAGCAGCTATGGTAGCGGGGGGTCGTACCAAGAGACCCAGTACTTC. The whole variable domain, remainder taken from reference TRBV5-1 and TRBJ2-5, is KAGVTQTPRYLIKTRGQQVTLSCSPISGHRSVSWYQQTPGQGLQFLFEYFSETQRNKGNFPGRFSGRQFSNSRSEMNVSTLELGDSALYLCASSYGSGGSYQETQYFGPGTRLLVL.

The rearrangement uses TRBV19 and TRBJ2-7; the match to TRBD2 covers 10 bases. V shed 3 bases and J 7 bases; nucleotides not matched to a gene: 9. The CDR3 is 15 residues long. The germline V gene has CDR1 LNHDA and CDR2 SQIVND (reference sequence). This CDR3 is CASSIGASGGGEQYF. CDR3 nucleotide sequence: TGTGCCAGTAGTATCGGGGCTAGCGGGGGAGGAGAGCAGTACTTC.

This clone was found once. The chain carries TRBV9 and TRBJ2-7, with D perhaps TRBD2 (6 bases). CDR3 size: 15 residues. V lost 0 bases to trimming and J lost 2 bases, with 12 bases between them. Germline V gene sequence: CDR1 SGDLS, CDR2 YYNGEE. CDR3 loop: CASSVGDGGAYEQYF. The DNA for the CDR3 is TGTGCCAGCAGCGTAGGTGACGGGGGTGCCTACGAGCAGTACTTC.

V and J are TRBV4-3 and TRBJ1-1; D is unresolved. Germline loops: CDR1 LGHNA, CDR2 YSLEER. The CDR3 has 15 amino acids. Trimming cost V 6 bases and J 4 bases, with 18 bases left between them. CDR3: CASRPTAGVGTEAFF. In DNA, the CDR3 is TGCGCCAGCAGGCCTACTGCCGGGGTCGGCACTGAAGCTTTCTTT.

The rearrangement uses TRBV3-1 (or the pseudogene TRBV3-2) and TRBJ2-5; no clear D. The V and J ends lost 6 bases and 3 bases respectively, with 20 bases between them. The germline V gene has CDR1 LGHDT and CDR2 YNNKEL (reference sequence). CDR3 length equals 16 residues. The CDR3 sequence: CASRLGTRLIEETQYF. The CDR3 coding sequence is TGTGCCAGCAGGCTAGGAACCCGCCTGATAGAAGAGACCCAGTACTTC.

The rearrangement links TRBV2 to TRBJ2-5, with 9 bases fitting TRBD2. The J segment lost 5 bases and the V segment lost 8 bases, leaving 9 bases of the junction unmatched. This CDR3 has 14 amino acids. Germline V gene data show CDR1 as SNHLY and CDR2 as FYNNEI. In DNA, the CDR3 is TGTGCCAGCTGTAGCGGGAGTAGGGGGGAGACCCAGTACTTC. Translation: CASCSGSRGETQYF.

The count of this clone is one. The chain's CDR3 is CASSPGGLREQYF. The CDR3 DNA reads as TGTGCCAGCAGCCCAGGGGGGTTGAGGGAGCAGTACTTC. The chain is built from TRBV12-3 or TRBV12-4 and TRBJ2-7; the D gene is possibly TRBD1 (7 bases). The CDR3 totals 13 residues. Trimming removed 6 bases from V and 7 bases from J, with 16 bases in between.

The V gene is TRBV5-4, the J gene TRBJ1-2; D remains ambiguous. The CDR3 consists of 14 residues. In germline, CDR1 is SGHNT, CDR2 YYREEE (reference sequence). V was pared by 0 bases and J by 3 bases, with 9 bases between. CDR3 amino acids: CASSLVRSDYGYTF. The DNA of the CDR3 is TGTGCCAGCAGCTTGGTCCGGTCGGACTATGGCTACACCTTC.

The chain joins TRBV7-9 to TRBJ2-2; possible D gene TRBD2, 6 bases. The CDR3 loop spans 15 amino acids. Germline lookup yields CDR1 SEHNR and CDR2 FQNEAQ (reference sequence). V dropped 1 base and J dropped 6 bases, with 12 bases sitting between them. CDR3 sequence: CASSLVGRGPGELFF. The CDR3 DNA reads as TGTGCCAGCAGCTTAGTCGGGAGAGGACCCGGGGAGCTGTTTTTT.

This chain uses TRBV6-4 with TRBJ1-6, with 8 bases aligning to TRBD1. Germline CDR1 MRHNA, CDR2 SNTAGT. The CDR3 consists of 13 residues. With 5 bases clipped from V and 12 bases from J, the junction kept 6 bases outside the gene matches. In DNA, the CDR3 is TGTGCCAGCAGTCCTGACAGGGGAGAACCCCTCCACTTT. Translation: CASSPDRGEPLHF.

This sequence joins TRBV6-5 and TRBJ1-2; TRBD1 agrees at 11 bases. Looked up from germline, CDR1 is MNHEY and CDR2 is SVGAGI. J lost 8 bases, V lost 6 bases, and 11 bases had no gene match. The CDR3 has 15 residues. The CDR3 loop reads CASSRTGGRKDGYTF. CDR3 bases: TGTGCCAGCAGCCGGACAGGGGGCAGGAAAGACGGCTACACCTTC.

This sequence joins TRBV5-1 and TRBJ2-5; 14 nucleotides align to TRBD2. This CDR3 is 16 amino acids long. Germline trimming cut 2 bases from V and 2 bases from J; bases unmatched to any gene: 2. CDR1 SGHRS and CDR2 YFSETQ come from the germline V gene. CDR3 DNA: TGCGCCAGCAGCTTCGGGACTAGCGGGAGTCAAGAGACCCAGTACTTC. This sequence encodes CASSFGTSGSQETQYF.

V usage is TRBV4-2 and J usage is TRBJ2-7; weak D call: TRBD1 (6 bases). Per germline, CDR1 LGHNA and CDR2 YNFKEQ. V gave up 1 base and J gave up 4 bases, with 14 bases separating them. This CDR3 has 15 residues. The chain's CDR3 is CASSQGQPGEYEQYF. Written as DNA, the CDR3 is TGTGCCAGCAGCCAAGGACAGCCAGGGGAATACGAGCAGTACTTC.

This clone was recorded once. V is TRBV28 and J is TRBJ1-6, with D tentatively TRBD1 (5 bases). V was pared by 9 bases and J by 5 bases, with 17 bases between. CDR3 length: 15 amino acids. Germline V lookup: CDR1 MDHEN, CDR2 SYDVKM. The CDR3 region has the DNA TGTGCCAGTCGAGTAGGGGATAGAAATAATTCACCCCTCCACTTT. It encodes CASRVGDRNNSPLHF. Full variable domain (remainder filled in from reference TRBV28 and TRBJ1-6): DVKVTQSSRYLVKRTGEKVFLECVQDMDHENMFWYRQDPGLGLRLIYFSYDVKMKEKGDIPEGYSVSREKKERFSLILESASTNQTSMYLCASRVGDRNNSPLHFGNGTRLTVT.

The V gene is TRBV12-3 or TRBV12-4, the J gene TRBJ2-7; D is unresolved. The CDR3 loop spans 13 amino acids. Deletions cut 5 bases from V and 1 base from J, with 9 bases between. CDR3 in amino acids: CASSLTVSYEQYF. The CDR3, as DNA: TGTGCCAGCAGTCTTACAGTTTCCTACGAGCAGTACTTC.

V and J are TRBV19 and TRBJ2-5, with TRBD2 as a possible D gene (6 bases). V was cut by 6 bases and J by 5 bases, with 16 bases left in between. CDR1 is LNHDA, CDR2 SQIVND, per germline (reference sequence). The CDR3 has 14 residues. As DNA, the CDR3 is TGTGCCAGTAGAGGGAGGACCCTAGGGGAGACCCAGTACTTC. It specifies CASRGRTLGETQYF.

V gene TRBV18 combines with J gene TRBJ1-2; the match to TRBD1 covers 8 bases. The CDR3 consists of 16 residues. CDR1 is KGHSH and CDR2 is LQKENI in the germline V gene. The ends lost 5 bases at V and 5 bases at J; junction bases unmatched: 13. CDR3: CASSTTGVGRIYGYTF. The CDR3 DNA reads as TGTGCCAGCTCAACGACAGGGGTCGGGCGTATATATGGCTACACCTTC.